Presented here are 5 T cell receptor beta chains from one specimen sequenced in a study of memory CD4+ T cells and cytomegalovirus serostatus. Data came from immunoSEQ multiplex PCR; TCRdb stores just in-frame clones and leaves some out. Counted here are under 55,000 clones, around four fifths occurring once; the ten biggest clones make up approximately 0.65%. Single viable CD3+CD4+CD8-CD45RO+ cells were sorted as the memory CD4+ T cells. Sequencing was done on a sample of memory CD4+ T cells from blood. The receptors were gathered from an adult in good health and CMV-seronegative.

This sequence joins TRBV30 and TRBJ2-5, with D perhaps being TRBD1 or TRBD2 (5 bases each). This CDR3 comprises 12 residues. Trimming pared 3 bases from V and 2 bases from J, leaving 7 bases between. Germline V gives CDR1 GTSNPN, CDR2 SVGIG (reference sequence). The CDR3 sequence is CAWSREQETQYF. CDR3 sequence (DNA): TGTGCCTGGAGCAGGGAGCAAGAGACCCAGTACTTC. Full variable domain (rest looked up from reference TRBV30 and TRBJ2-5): SQTIHQWPATLVQPVGSPLSLECTVEGTSNPNLYWYRQAAGRGLQLLFYSVGIGQISSEVPQNLSASRPQDRQFILSSKKLLLSDSGFYLCAWSREQETQYFGPGTRLLVL.

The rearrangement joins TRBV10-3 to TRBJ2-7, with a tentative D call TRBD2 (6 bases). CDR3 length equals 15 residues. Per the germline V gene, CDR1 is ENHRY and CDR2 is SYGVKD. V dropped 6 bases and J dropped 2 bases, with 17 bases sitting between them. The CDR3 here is CAISSPGLRTYEQYF. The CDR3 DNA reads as TGTGCCATCAGCTCTCCGGGACTCAGAACCTACGAGCAGTACTTC.

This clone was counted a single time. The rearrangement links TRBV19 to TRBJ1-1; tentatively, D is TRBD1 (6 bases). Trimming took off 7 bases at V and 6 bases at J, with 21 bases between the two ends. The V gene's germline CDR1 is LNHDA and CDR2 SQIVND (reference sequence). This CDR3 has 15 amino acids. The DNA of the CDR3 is TGTGCCAGTACTCTCGGGGGCTTGGGGCGGGCTGAAGCTTTCTTT. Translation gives CASTLGGLGRAEAFF.

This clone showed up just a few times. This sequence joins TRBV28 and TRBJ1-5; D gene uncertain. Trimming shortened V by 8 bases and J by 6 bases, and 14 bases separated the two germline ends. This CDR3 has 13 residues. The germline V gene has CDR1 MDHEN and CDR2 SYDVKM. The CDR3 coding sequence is TGTGCCAGCGGCGGACGGCTAGGTCAGCCCCAGCATTTT. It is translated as CASGGRLGQPQHF. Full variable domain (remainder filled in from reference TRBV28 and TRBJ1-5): DVKVTQSSRYLVKRTGEKVFLECVQDMDHENMFWYRQDPGLGLRLIYFSYDVKMKEKGDIPEGYSVSREKKERFSLILESASTNQTSMYLCASGGRLGQPQHFGDGTRLSIL.

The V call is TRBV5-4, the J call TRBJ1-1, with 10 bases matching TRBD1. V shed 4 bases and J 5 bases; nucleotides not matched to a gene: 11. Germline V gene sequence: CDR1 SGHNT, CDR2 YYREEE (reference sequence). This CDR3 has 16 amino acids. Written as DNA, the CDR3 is TGTGCCAGCAGCCCCGGGACAGGGGCCTTCAGGACTGAAGCTTTCTTT. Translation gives CASSPGTGAFRTEAFF.